This entry describes one T cell receptor (beta chain). The CDR3 spans 13 residues. Germline V lookup: CDR1 LGHDT, CDR2 YNNKEL (reference sequence). V lost 0 bases and J lost 3, with 6 bases in between. Enrolment of Seattle patients took place during active infection, and they were followed longitudinally. Authors' processing steps: Scientists estimated how many nucleated cells there were by amplifying reference gene primers. TCRdb's table, derived via immunoSEQ multiplex PCR, lists solely in-frame clones and lacks some. V and J calls plus clone size are reproduced from that table; the DNA served to infer D and trimming. Among hundreds of thousands of clones listed, about 90% were seen once. The sample belongs to a study of blood T cell repertoires in COVID-19. Study overall: The analysed material was cDNA or gDNA that came from T cells, B-cell-depleted T cells, or PBMCs.

V and J are TRBV3-1 (or the pseudogene TRBV3-2) and TRBJ2-7; D is uncertain. Sequencing was done on a sample of peripheral blood. This clonotype was sampled from a woman aged 45-60 years with COVID-19, enrolled during active disease. The CDR3 DNA sequence: TGTGCCAGCAGCCAAGATCCAGGCTACGAGCAGTACTTC. The encoded protein is CASSQDPGYEQYF.